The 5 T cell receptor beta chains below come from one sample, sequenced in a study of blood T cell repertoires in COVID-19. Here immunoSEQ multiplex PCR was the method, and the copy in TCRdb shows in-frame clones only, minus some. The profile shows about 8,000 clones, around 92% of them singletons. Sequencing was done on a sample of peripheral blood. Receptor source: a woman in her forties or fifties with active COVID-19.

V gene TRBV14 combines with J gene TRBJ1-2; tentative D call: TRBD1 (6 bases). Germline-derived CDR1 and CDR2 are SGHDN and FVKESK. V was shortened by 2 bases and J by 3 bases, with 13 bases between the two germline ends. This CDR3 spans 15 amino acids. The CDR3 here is CASSQTRGFDYGYTF. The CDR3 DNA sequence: TGTGCCAGCAGCCAAACCAGGGGCTTCGACTATGGCTACACCTTC.

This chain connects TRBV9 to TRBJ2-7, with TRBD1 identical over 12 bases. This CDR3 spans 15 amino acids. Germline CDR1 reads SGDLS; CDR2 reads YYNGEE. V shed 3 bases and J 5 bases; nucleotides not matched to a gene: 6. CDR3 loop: CASSAGGTGGNEQYF. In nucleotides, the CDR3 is TGTGCCAGCAGCGCGGGAGGGACAGGGGGCAACGAGCAGTACTTC.

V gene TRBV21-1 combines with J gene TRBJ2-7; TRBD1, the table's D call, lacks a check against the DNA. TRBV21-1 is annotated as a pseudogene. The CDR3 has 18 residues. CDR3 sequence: CASSNRDRVPSRSYEQYF. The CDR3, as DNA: TGTGCCAGCAGCAACCGGGACAGGGTCCCGAGTAGGTCCTACGAGCAGTACTTC.

CDR3 loop: CASSPSGGSFSGANVLTF. CDR3 DNA sequence: TGTGCCAGCAGCCCATCAGGGGGTTCTTTCTCTGGGGCCAACGTCCTGACTTTC. This chain joins TRBV7-3 and TRBJ2-6; 7 bases map to TRBD1. Germline CDR1 is SGHTA and CDR2 is FQGTGA. This CDR3 has 18 amino acids. J gave up 0 bases and V 5 bases, and 10 bases lay outside the gene matches.

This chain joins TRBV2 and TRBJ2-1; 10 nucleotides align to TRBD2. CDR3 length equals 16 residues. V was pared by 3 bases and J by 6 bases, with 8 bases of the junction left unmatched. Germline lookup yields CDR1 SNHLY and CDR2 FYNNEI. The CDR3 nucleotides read TGTGCCAGCAGTGATGTGAGACTAGCGGGCCCCAATGAGCAGTTCTTC. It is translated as CASSDVRLAGPNEQFF.